This T cell receptor (beta chain) was recorded in a study of shared T cell receptors in the human thymus. Measured with immunoSEQ multiplex PCR; TCRdb has only the in-frame clones, and not every one. The table lists some 700,000 clones, roughly 90% of them singletons. Separately, the same data were catalogued under a study of human thymus T cells. This second study says: Donors consisted of healthy Finnish infants (having corrective surgery for congenital heart defects). It was from resections taken during corrective heart surgery that the thymus tissue came. Thymic and blood repertoires seemed to favor certain V and J genes. Related research described strongly overlapping thymic repertoires in unrelated people.

The origin of this receptor is a boy younger than two with a congenital heart defect. The sample taken for sequencing was thymocytes.

The CDR3 sequence: CSVGQGRTDTQYF. Here the CDR3 DNA reads TGCAGCGTTGGACAGGGTCGCACAGATACGCAGTATTTT. The chain is built from TRBV29-1 and TRBJ2-3, with TRBD1 identical over 7 bases. J gave up 1 base and V 4 bases, and 2 bases lay outside the gene matches. The CDR3 covers 13 residues. Germline V gene sequence: CDR1 SQVTM, CDR2 ANQGSEA.